These T cell receptor beta chains were read from a single sample in a study of T-cell reconstitution after alpha-beta-depleted transplantation in children. TCRdb redid the calling of the PCR reads with MiXCR, one entry per CDR3 protein. Of around 960,000 distinct CDR3 sequences in the sample, 25% to 30% were seen once. The sample consisted of PBMCs, mostly from graft donor cells, taken 360 days after TCRalphabeta/CD19-depleted stem cell transplant. Every receptor here comes from a boy under two years old who had a stem cell transplant for SCID, so the T cells may come from the graft donor. The CDR3 runs from the conserved cysteine through the conserved F or W. A D gene is named only where the DNA matches it firmly. For some rows the clone size is stated as once, few or many, or as a class when expanded; others skip it.

-	TRBV5-1	TRBJ2-5	-	CASSLGVLFRKETQYF	TGCGCCAGCAGCTTGGGGGTATTGTTTCGGAAAGAGACCCAGTACTTC
TRBD1	TRBV28	TRBJ1-5	few	CASGVSTGGNQPQHF	TGTGCCAGCGGGGTCTCGACAGGGGGCAATCAGCCCCAGCATTTT
TRBD1	TRBV6-4	TRBJ1-1	few	CASRPQRGHTEAFF	TGTGCCAGCAGACCCCAAAGGGGGCATACTGAAGCTTTCTTT
-	TRBV7-9	TRBJ2-2	-	CASSLLSVTGELFF	TGTGCCAGCAGCTTACTTTCGGTGACCGGGGAGCTGTTTTTT
-	TRBV4-1	TRBJ2-2	-	CASSQVTGSEYTGELFF	TGCGCCAGCAGCCAAGTTACCGGGTCGGAATACACCGGGGAGCTGTTTTTT
TRBD2	TRBV6-1	TRBJ2-1	-	CASSEGLAFGNEQFF	TGTGCCAGCAGTGAAGGACTAGCCTTCGGCAATGAGCAGTTCTTC
-	TRBV27	TRBJ1-1	-	CASSREPDTEAFF	TGTGCCAGCAGTCGGGAGCCGGACACTGAAGCTTTCTTT
-	TRBV29-1	TRBJ1-2	-	CSVGTGYTF	TGCAGCGTTGGGACCGGCTACACCTTC
-	TRBV10-3	TRBJ1-2	few	CAIRGENYGYTF	TGTGCCATCAGGGGGGAAAACTATGGCTACACCTTC
-	TRBV7-3	TRBJ1-2	few	CASSLTQNYGYTF	TGTGCCAGCAGCTTAACACAGAACTATGGCTACACCTTC
-	TRBV16	TRBJ2-2	-	CASSQPGELFF	TGTGCCAGCAGCCAGCCGGGGGAGCTGTTTTTT
-	TRBV5-6	TRBJ2-3	-	CASSLRRVNTDTQYF	TGTGCCAGCAGCTTAAGACGGGTCAACACAGATACGCAGTATTTT
-	TRBV12-5	TRBJ2-5	once	CASAHSGGRETQYF	TGTGCTAGTGCCCATTCCGGGGGCCGGGAGACCCAGTACTTC
-	TRBV5-1	TRBJ2-3	few	CASSLGAGLSTDTQYF	TGCGCCAGCAGCTTGGGGGCAGGGTTGAGCACAGATACGCAGTATTTT
-	TRBV29-1	TRBJ2-1	few	CSVEFRDEQFF	TGCAGCGTTGAGTTCAGGGATGAGCAGTTCTTC
-	TRBV6-5	TRBJ1-5	-	CASSYSSVGLAQHF	TGTGCCAGCAGTTACTCGAGTGTAGGGCTCGCCCAGCATTTT
TRBD2	TRBV12-3/TRBV12-4	TRBJ2-1	-	CASSFRLAGGYSYNEQFF	TGTGCCAGCAGTTTCAGGCTAGCGGGGGGCTATTCCTACAATGAGCAGTTCTTC
-	TRBV5-1	TRBJ1-1	-	CASSLPGRMNTEAFF	TGCGCCAGCAGCTTGCCAGGGCGGATGAACACTGAAGCTTTCTTT
-	TRBV15	TRBJ1-1	-	CATSRAMGPLLEAFF	TGTGCCACCAGCAGGGCGATGGGACCGCTCCTTGAAGCTTTCTTT
TRBD2	TRBV3-1	TRBJ2-4	-	CASSQDRRGGTAKNIQYF	TGTGCCAGCAGCCAAGATCGGCGGGGGGGCACAGCCAAAAACATTCAGTACTTC
-	TRBV29-1	TRBJ2-7	few	CSVSGPGDEQYF	TGCAGCGTTAGCGGCCCGGGGGACGAGCAGTACTTC
-	TRBV20-1	TRBJ2-7	-	CSASPSLDYEQYF	TGCAGTGCTAGCCCGTCCTTAGACTACGAGCAGTACTTC
TRBD2	TRBV20-1	TRBJ2-3	few	CSARAAGELKDTQYF	TGCAGTGCTAGAGCAGCGGGGGAACTCAAAGATACGCAGTATTTT
-	TRBV3-1	TRBJ2-1	few	CASSQDPWRAPSSYNEQFF	TGTGCCAGCAGCCAAGATCCTTGGAGGGCCCCGAGCTCCTACAATGAGCAGTTCTTC
TRBD2	TRBV6-1	TRBJ2-7	few	CASSRLRGSPYEQYF	TGTGCCAGCAGCCGCCTACGCGGGAGCCCCTACGAGCAGTACTTC
-	TRBV10-3	TRBJ2-7	-	CAIRPGRSYEQYF	TGTGCCATCCGGCCAGGACGCTCCTACGAGCAGTACTTC
-	TRBV12-5	TRBJ2-3	-	CASGLPSPLYTQYF	TGTGCTAGTGGTTTGCCCTCGCCTCTCTATACGCAGTATTTT
TRBD1	TRBV6-6	TRBJ1-1	-	CASSYRGTEEAFF	TGTGCCAGCAGTTACCGTGGGACAGAAGAAGCTTTCTTT
-	TRBV7-6	TRBJ1-3	few	CASSSLQGGHTIYF	TGTGCCAGCAGCTCCCTTCAGGGAGGACATACCATATATTTT
-	TRBV15	TRBJ2-5	-	CATSRDQASGETQYF	TGTGCCACCAGCAGAGATCAGGCTAGTGGGGAGACCCAGTACTTC
TRBD1	TRBV20-1	TRBJ1-3	few	CSAQGPRNTIYF	TGCAGCGCACAGGGGCCTCGAAACACCATATATTTT
TRBD2	TRBV14	TRBJ2-1	-	CASSRLTSGSKFF	TGTGCCAGCAGCAGACTGACTAGCGGGTCTAAGTTCTTC
-	TRBV13	TRBJ2-1	-	CASSPQLMDNEQFF	TGTGCCAGCAGCCCCCAACTGATGGACAATGAGCAGTTCTTC
-	TRBV29-1	TRBJ1-1	-	CSVVESGTEAFF	TGCAGCGTTGTCGAAAGCGGCACTGAAGCTTTCTTT
-	TRBV3-1	TRBJ1-5	-	CASSQGISNQPQHF	TGTGCCAGCAGCCAAGGAATTTCAAATCAGCCCCAGCATTTT
-	TRBV4-1	TRBJ1-4	once	CASSQEGRTRGEKLFF	TGCGCCAGCAGCCAAGAAGGCAGGACCCGAGGTGAAAAACTGTTTTTT
-	TRBV20-1	TRBJ1-5	-	CSARDLGGGYQPQHF	TGCAGTGCTAGAGATCTGGGGGGCGGGTATCAGCCCCAGCATTTT
TRBD1	TRBV18	TRBJ2-3	few	CASSPRQGREDTQYF	TGTGCCAGCTCACCCAGACAGGGAAGAGAGGATACGCAGTATTTT
-	TRBV29-1	TRBJ1-4	few	CSVSRGFEKLFF	TGCAGCGTTAGCAGGGGTTTTGAAAAACTGTTTTTT
-	TRBV12-3/TRBV12-4	TRBJ2-7	few	CASRDSGEQYF	TGTGCCAGCAGGGACAGTGGCGAGCAGTACTTC
TRBD1	TRBV27	TRBJ2-1	-	CASSVPGTDNEQFF	TGTGCCAGCAGTGTACCAGGGACAGACAATGAGCAGTTCTTC
-	TRBV7-2	TRBJ1-6	-	CASSLESPNSPLHF	TGTGCCAGCAGCTTAGAGTCCCCGAATTCACCCCTCCACTTT
TRBD2	TRBV5-1	TRBJ2-3	-	CASSLETAGGTDTQYF	TGCGCCAGCAGCTTGGAGACAGCGGGGGGGACAGATACGCAGTATTTT
TRBD1	TRBV7-3	TRBJ2-5	-	CASSWTGGWETQYF	TGTGCCAGCAGCTGGACAGGGGGGTGGGAGACCCAGTACTTC
TRBD2	TRBV7-8	TRBJ2-4	once	CASSLKEAGGNIQYF	TGTGCCAGCAGCTTAAAGGAGGCGGGAGGAAACATTCAGTACTTC
TRBD2	TRBV20-1	TRBJ2-7	-	CSARRTSGGAGSYEQYF	TGCAGTGCCAGACGGACTAGCGGGGGGGCCGGGTCCTACGAGCAGTACTTC
-	TRBV15	TRBJ2-1	few	CATSGAGSYNEQFF	TGTGCCACCAGCGGGGCAGGGTCCTACAATGAGCAGTTCTTC
-	TRBV12-3/TRBV12-4	TRBJ1-4	few	CASSLAPPGRGEKLFF	TGTGCCAGCAGTTTAGCCCCCCCGGGGCGGGGTGAAAAACTGTTTTTT
-	TRBV5-1	TRBJ1-2	-	CASSLWNSGAKGYTF	TGCGCCAGCAGCTTGTGGAACTCAGGGGCAAAAGGCTACACCTTC
TRBD1	TRBV5-8	TRBJ1-5	few	CASSYGTELQPQHF	TGTGCCAGCAGTTACGGGACAGAACTTCAGCCCCAGCATTTT
-	TRBV20-1	TRBJ2-1	few	CSATRGTTGEQFF	TGCAGTGCTACGAGGGGTACTACTGGTGAGCAGTTCTTC
-	TRBV9	TRBJ2-1	-	CASSESGSREQFF	TGTGCCAGCAGCGAATCAGGGTCACGCGAGCAGTTCTTC
-	TRBV2	TRBJ2-1	-	CASSAGRGNEQFF	TGTGCCAGCAGTGCGGGGAGAGGCAATGAGCAGTTCTTC
TRBD1	TRBV9	TRBJ1-1	-	CASSVASAGGNTEAFF	TGTGCCAGCAGCGTAGCTTCGGCAGGGGGAAACACTGAAGCTTTCTTT
TRBD2	TRBV5-5	TRBJ2-5	-	CASSSGLAGWETQYF	TGTGCCAGCAGCTCGGGACTAGCGGGGTGGGAGACCCAGTACTTC